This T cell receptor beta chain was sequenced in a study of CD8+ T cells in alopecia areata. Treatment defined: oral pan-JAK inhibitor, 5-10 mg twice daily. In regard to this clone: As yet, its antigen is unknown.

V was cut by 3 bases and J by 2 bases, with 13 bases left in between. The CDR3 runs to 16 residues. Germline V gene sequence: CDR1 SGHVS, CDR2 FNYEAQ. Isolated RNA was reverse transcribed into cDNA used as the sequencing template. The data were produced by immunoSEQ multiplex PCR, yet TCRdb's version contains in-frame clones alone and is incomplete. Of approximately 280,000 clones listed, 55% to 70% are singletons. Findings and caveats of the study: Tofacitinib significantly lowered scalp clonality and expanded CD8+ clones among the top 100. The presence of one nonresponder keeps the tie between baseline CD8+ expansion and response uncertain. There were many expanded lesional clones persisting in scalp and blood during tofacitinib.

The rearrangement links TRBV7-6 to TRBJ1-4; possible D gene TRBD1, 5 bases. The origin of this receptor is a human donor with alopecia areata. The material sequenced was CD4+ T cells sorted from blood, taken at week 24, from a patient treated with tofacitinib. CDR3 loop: CASSLGSGITNEKLFF. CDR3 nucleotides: TGTGCCAGCAGCTTGGGATCAGGGATCACTAATGAAAAACTGTTTTTT.